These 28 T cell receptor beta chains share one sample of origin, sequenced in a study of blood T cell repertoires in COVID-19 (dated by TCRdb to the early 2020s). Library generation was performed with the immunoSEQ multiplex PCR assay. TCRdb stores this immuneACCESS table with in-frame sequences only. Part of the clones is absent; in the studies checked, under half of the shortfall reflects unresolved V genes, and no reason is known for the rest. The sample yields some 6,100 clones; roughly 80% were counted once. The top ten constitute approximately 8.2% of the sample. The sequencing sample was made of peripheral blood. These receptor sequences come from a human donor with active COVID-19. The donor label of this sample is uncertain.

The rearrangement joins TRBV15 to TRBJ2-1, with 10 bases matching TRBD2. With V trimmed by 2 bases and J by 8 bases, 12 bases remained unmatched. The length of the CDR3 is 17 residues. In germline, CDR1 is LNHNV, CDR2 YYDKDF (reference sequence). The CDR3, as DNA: TGTGCCACCAGCAGAACTCATCGCCTAGCGGGAGCTGATGAGCAGTTCTTC. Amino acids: CATSRTHRLAGADEQFF. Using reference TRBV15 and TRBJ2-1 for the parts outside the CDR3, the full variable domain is DAMVIQNPRYQVTQFGKPVTLSCSQTLNHNVMYWYQQKSSQAPKLLFHYYDKDFNNEADTPDNFQSRRPNTSFCFLDIRSPGLGDTAMYLCATSRTHRLAGADEQFFGPGTRLTVL.

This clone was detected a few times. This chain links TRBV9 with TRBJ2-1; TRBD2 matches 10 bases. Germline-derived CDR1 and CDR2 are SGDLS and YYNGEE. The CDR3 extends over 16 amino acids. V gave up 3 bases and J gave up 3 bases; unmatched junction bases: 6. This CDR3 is CASSGLQRGGYNEQFF. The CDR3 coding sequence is TGTGCCAGCAGCGGCTTGCAGCGGGGGGGCTACAATGAGCAGTTCTTC.

The CDR3 region is CASSLDRAETQYF. DNA for the CDR3: TGTGCCAGCAGCTTAGACAGGGCAGAGACCCAGTACTTC. J is TRBJ2-5 and V is TRBV11-3; the D gene is possibly TRBD1 (5 bases). Germline V gene data show CDR1 as SGHNT and CDR2 as YENEEA. The CDR3 covers 13 residues. V lost 0 bases and J lost 4, with 6 bases in between. Filled out from reference TRBV11-3 and TRBJ2-5, the complete variable domain reads EAGVVQSPRYKIIEKKQPVAFWCNPISGHNTLYWYLQNLGQGPELLIRYENEEAVDDSQLPKDRFSAERLKGVDSTLKIQPAELGDSAVYLCASSLDRAETQYFGPGTRLLVL.

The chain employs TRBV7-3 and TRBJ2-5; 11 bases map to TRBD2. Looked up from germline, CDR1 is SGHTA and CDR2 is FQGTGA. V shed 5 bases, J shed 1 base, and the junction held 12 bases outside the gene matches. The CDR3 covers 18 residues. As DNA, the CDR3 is TGTGCCAGCAGCGCCCAGGGGGTACTAGCGGGGGTCCAAGAGACCCAGTACTTC. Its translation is CASSAQGVLAGVQETQYF.

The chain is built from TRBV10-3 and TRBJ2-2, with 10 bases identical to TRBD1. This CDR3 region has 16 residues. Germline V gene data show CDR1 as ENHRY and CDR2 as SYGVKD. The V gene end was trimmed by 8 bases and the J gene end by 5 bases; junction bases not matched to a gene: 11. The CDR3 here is CAIFRDRGMKTGELFF. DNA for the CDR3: TGTGCCATCTTCCGGGACAGGGGCATGAAGACCGGGGAGCTGTTTTTT.

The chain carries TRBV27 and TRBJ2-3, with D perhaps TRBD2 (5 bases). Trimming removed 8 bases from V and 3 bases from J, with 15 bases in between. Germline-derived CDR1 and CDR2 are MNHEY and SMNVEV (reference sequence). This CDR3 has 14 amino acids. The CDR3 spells CASGSGMGTDTQYF. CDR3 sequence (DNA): TGTGCCAGCGGATCGGGGATGGGAACAGATACGCAGTATTTT.

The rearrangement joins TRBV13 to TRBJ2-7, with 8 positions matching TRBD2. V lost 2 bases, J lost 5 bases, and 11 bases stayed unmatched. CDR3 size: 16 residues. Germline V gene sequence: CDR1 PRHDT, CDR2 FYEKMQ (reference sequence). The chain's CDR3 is CASSLFPGLVTHEQYF. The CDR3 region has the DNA TGTGCCAGCAGCTTATTCCCGGGACTAGTCACCCACGAGCAGTACTTC.

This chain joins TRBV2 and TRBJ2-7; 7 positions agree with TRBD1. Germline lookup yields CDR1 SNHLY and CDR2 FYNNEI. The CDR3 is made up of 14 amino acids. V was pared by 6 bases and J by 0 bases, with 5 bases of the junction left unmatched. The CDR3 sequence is CASSSGQLSYEQYF. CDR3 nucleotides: TGTGCCAGCAGCTCGGGACAGCTCTCCTACGAGCAGTACTTC.

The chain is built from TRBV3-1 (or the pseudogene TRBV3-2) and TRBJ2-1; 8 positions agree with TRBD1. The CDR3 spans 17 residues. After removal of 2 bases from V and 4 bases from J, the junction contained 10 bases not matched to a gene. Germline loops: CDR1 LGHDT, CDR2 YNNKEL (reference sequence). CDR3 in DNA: TGTGCCAGCAGCCAAAGACTCCTAAGACAGGGGTACAATGAGCAGTTCTTC. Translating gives CASSQRLLRQGYNEQFF.

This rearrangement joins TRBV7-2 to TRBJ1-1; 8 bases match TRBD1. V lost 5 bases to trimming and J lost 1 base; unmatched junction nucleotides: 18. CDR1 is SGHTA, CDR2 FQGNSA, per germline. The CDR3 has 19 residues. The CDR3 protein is CASSPGTGWLQTANTEAFF. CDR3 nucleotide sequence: TGTGCCAGCAGCCCCGGGACAGGCTGGCTGCAAACCGCGAACACTGAAGCTTTCTTT.

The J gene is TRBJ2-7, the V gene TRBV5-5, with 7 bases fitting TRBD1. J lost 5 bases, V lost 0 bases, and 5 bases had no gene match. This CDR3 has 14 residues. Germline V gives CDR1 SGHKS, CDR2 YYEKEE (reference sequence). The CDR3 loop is CASSLGQGIHEQYF. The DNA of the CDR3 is TGTGCCAGCAGCTTGGGACAGGGCATCCACGAGCAGTACTTC.

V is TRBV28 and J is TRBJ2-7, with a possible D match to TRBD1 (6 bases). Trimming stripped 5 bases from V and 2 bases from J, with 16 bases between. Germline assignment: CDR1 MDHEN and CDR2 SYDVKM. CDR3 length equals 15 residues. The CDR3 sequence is CASSPGHRVAYEQYF. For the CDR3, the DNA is TGTGCCAGCAGTCCCGGACACAGGGTAGCCTACGAGCAGTACTTC.

The CDR3 loop is CASSSPDRGYEQYF. CDR3 coding DNA: TGTGCCAGCAGCTCCCCTGACAGGGGCTACGAGCAGTACTTC. This rearrangement joins TRBV7-9 to TRBJ2-7, with 8 positions matching TRBD1. V gave up 4 bases and J gave up 3 bases; unmatched junction bases: 5. This CDR3 is built from 14 residues. Germline V gives CDR1 SEHNR, CDR2 FQNEAQ (reference sequence).

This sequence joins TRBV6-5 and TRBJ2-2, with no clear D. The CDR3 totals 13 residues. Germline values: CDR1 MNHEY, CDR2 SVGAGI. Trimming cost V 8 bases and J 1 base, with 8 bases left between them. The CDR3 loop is CASQEGNTGELFF. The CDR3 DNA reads TGTGCCAGCCAGGAAGGGAACACCGGGGAGCTGTTTTTT.

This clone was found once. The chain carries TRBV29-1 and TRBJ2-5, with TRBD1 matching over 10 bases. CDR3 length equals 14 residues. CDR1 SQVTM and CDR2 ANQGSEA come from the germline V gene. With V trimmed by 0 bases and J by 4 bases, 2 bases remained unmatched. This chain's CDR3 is CSVEEGTGVETQYF. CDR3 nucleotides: TGCAGCGTTGAAGAGGGGACAGGGGTAGAGACCCAGTACTTC.

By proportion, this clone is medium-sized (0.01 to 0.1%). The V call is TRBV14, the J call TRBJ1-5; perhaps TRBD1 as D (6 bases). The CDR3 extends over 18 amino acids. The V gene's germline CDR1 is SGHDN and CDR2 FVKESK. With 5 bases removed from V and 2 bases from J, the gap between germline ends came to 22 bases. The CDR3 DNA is TGTGCCAGCAGCTCACCCGGGGGGCGCCCACAATGCAATCAGCCCCAGCATTTT. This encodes CASSSPGGRPQCNQPQHF.

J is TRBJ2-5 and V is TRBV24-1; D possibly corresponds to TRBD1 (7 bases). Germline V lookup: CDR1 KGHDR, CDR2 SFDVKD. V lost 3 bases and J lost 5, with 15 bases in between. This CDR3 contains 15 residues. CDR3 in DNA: TGTGCCACCAGTGATGCCAGGGGGGAGGTCGAGACCCAGTACTTC. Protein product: CATSDARGEVETQYF.

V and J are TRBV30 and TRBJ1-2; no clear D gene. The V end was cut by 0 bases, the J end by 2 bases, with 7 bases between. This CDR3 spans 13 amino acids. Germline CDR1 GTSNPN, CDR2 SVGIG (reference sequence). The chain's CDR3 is CAWSVKRNYGYTF. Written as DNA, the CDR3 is TGTGCCTGGAGTGTTAAGAGGAACTATGGCTACACCTTC.

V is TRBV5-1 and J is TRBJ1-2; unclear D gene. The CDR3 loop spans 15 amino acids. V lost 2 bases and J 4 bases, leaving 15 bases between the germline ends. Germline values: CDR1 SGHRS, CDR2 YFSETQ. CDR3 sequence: CASSLGGEGGYGYTF. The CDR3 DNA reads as TGCGCCAGCAGCTTAGGTGGTGAGGGCGGCTATGGCTACACCTTC.

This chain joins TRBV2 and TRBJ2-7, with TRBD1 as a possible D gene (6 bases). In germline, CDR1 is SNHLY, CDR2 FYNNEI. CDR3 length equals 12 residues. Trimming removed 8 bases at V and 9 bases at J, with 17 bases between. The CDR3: CASHRASERQYV. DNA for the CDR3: TGTGCCAGCCACAGGGCCTCCGAGCGGCAGTACGTC.

CDR3 loop: CASSYSTGTTGNTIYF. CDR3 coding DNA: TGTGCCAGCAGTTACTCCACCGGGACAACCGGAAACACCATATATTTT. V gene TRBV6-2 or TRBV6-3 combines with J gene TRBJ1-3, with D perhaps matching TRBD1 (6 bases). The germline gives CDR1 MNHEY, CDR2 SVGEGT. This CDR3 spans 16 amino acids. The V end was cut by 0 bases, the J end by 4 bases, with 13 bases between.

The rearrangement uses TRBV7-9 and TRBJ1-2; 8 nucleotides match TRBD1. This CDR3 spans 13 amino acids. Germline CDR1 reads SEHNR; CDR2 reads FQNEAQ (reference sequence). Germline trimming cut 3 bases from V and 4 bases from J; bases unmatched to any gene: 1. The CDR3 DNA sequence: TGTGCCAGCAGCTTGGACAGGGCCTATGGCTACACCTTC. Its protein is CASSLDRAYGYTF.

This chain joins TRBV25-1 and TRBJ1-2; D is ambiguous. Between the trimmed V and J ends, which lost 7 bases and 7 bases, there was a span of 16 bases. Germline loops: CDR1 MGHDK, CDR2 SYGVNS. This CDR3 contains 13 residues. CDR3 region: CASTPGGRGGYTF. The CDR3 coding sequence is TGTGCCAGCACCCCAGGCGGGCGCGGTGGCTACACCTTC.

CDR3 in DNA: TGTGCCAGCAGAACCGACAGAGACGATCAGCCCCAGCATTTT. This gives the protein CASRTDRDDQPQHF. V is TRBV27 and J is TRBJ1-5; D may be TRBD1 (5 bases). The V and J ends lost 6 bases and 5 bases respectively, with 14 bases between them. This CDR3 is built from 14 residues. CDR1 is MNHEY, CDR2 SMNVEV, per germline (reference sequence).

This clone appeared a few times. The CDR3 protein is CASSATGVEQYF. In DNA, the CDR3 is TGTGCCAGCAGCGCGACAGGGGTCGAGCAGTACTTC. The chain links TRBV3-1 (or the pseudogene TRBV3-2) to TRBJ2-7; 8 bases align to TRBD1. This CDR3 has 12 residues. Germline V gives CDR1 LGHDT, CDR2 YNNKEL (reference sequence). The J segment lost 6 bases and the V segment lost 5 bases, leaving 3 bases of the junction unmatched.

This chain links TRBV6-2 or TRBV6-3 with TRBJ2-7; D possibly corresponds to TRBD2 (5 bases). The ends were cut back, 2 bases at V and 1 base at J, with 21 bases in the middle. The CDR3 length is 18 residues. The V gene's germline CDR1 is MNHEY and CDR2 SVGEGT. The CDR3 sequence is CASSYEGTAYLPSYEQYF. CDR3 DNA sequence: TGTGCCAGCAGTTACGAGGGAACGGCCTACTTGCCTTCCTACGAGCAGTACTTC.

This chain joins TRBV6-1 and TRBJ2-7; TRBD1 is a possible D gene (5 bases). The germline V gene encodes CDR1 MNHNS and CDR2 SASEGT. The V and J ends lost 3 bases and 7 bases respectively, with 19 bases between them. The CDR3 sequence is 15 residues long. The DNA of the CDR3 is TGTGCCAGCAGTGACGCTGTGGGGCTCTCTCGGGAGCAGTACTTC. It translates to CASSDAVGLSREQYF.

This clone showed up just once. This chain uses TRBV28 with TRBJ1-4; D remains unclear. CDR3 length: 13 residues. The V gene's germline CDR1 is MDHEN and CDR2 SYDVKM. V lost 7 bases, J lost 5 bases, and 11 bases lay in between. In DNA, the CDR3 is TGTGCCAGCACTCGGGTCCCCAATGAAAAACTGTTTTTT. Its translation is CASTRVPNEKLFF.